The 26 T cell receptor beta chains reported below all come from one sample, sequenced in a study of response to subunit inactivated influenza vaccine (dated by TCRdb to 2016 to 2019). The library relied on RT-PCR. These reads were obtained on an Illumina HiSeq 2500. Clones were called with MiXCR by TCRdb after fastp trimmed the public reads at Q25, and only in-frame beta chains were retained. Merged by CDR3 protein, the rows form single entries marked with the most common genes and DNA. This sample is represented by approximately 680,000 distinct CDR3 sequences; about a sixth of them were singletons. The top ten clones comprise roughly 10% of the sample. The input for sequencing was PBMCs from blood, taken approximately 13 days after vaccination. The source of these receptors is a man aged 50 to 59 who received an inactivated influenza vaccine. Donor details come from another sample of the same person, matched by shared clones.

This chain links TRBV27 with TRBJ2-7; D unresolved. This CDR3 is built from 13 residues. Germline V CDR1 and CDR2: MNHEY, SMNVEV (reference sequence). V was shortened by 0 bases and J by 3 bases, with 6 bases between the two germline ends. The CDR3 sequence is CASSLSLYYEQYF. The CDR3 region has the DNA TGTGCCAGCAGTTTATCGCTCTACTACGAGCAGTACTTC.

The chain recombines TRBV5-6 with TRBJ2-7; TRBD2 might be the D (6 bases). CDR3 size: 14 residues. Germline V gene lookup returns CDR1 SGHDT and CDR2 YYEEEE. Trimming took off 2 bases at V and 5 bases at J, with 14 bases between the two ends. The CDR3 loop is CASSFLDRGNEQYF. In nucleotides, the CDR3 is TGTGCCAGCAGCTTTTTGGATCGGGGGAACGAGCAGTACTTC.

The chain recombines TRBV10-3 with TRBJ2-3, with 8 bases that match TRBD2. This CDR3 region has 15 residues. Per the germline V gene, CDR1 is ENHRY and CDR2 is SYGVKD. With 6 bases clipped from V and 3 bases from J, the junction kept 8 bases outside the gene matches. The CDR3 bases are TGTGCCATCAGGAACCCGGGGGGGCCAACAGATACGCAGTATTTT. Amino acids: CAIRNPGGPTDTQYF.

The chain joins TRBV11-2 to TRBJ2-7; D remains ambiguous. Germline CDR1 and CDR2: SGHAT and FQNNGV. The length of the CDR3 is 14 residues. The V gene lost 6 bases and the J gene lost 1 base, with 13 bases spanning the gap. As DNA, the CDR3 is TGTGCCAGCAGTTTTAGGGTCGGGTCCTACGAGCAGTACTTC. This encodes CASSFRVGSYEQYF.

The chain has TRBV5-1 and TRBJ2-7; 7 nucleotides agree with TRBD1. V was pared by 4 bases and J by 2 bases, with 9 bases of the junction left unmatched. CDR3 length: 15 residues. CDR1 is SGHRS, CDR2 YFSETQ, per germline. Written as DNA, the CDR3 is TGCGCCAGCAGCGACCCTTCCACAGGGGCCTACGAGCAGTACTTC. Its translation is CASSDPSTGAYEQYF. Variable domain in full (rest from reference TRBV5-1 and TRBJ2-7): KAGVTQTPRYLIKTRGQQVTLSCSPISGHRSVSWYQQTPGQGLQFLFEYFSETQRNKGNFPGRFSGRQFSNSRSEMNVSTLELGDSALYLCASSDPSTGAYEQYFGPGTRLTVT.

This chain links TRBV30 with TRBJ1-6; no firm D call. CDR1 is GTSNPN, CDR2 SVGIG, per germline (reference sequence). The CDR3 extends over 15 amino acids. V was pared by 0 bases and J by 0 bases, with 6 bases between. The CDR3 region is CAWSVTSSYNSPLHF. The CDR3 coding sequence is TGTGCCTGGAGTGTAACAAGCTCCTATAATTCACCCCTCCACTTT.

The chain uses TRBV6-5 and TRBJ2-5, with D possibly TRBD2 on 5 matching bases. The CDR3 covers 17 residues. Germline V gives CDR1 MNHEY, CDR2 SVGAGI. Trimming took off 0 bases at V and 0 bases at J, with 14 bases between the two ends. The CDR3 loop is CASSYSKEGGYQETQYF. CDR3 sequence (DNA): TGTGCCAGCAGTTACTCGAAAGAGGGCGGCTACCAAGAGACCCAGTACTTC.

V usage is TRBV9 and J usage is TRBJ2-1; D gene uncertain. This CDR3 is built from 14 residues. The V gene lost 3 bases and the J gene lost 10 bases, with 17 bases spanning the gap. CDR1 is SGDLS and CDR2 is YYNGEE in the germline V gene. Here the CDR3 reads CASSESSRDGEQFF. CDR3 bases: TGTGCCAGCAGCGAGAGTTCAAGGGATGGGGAGCAGTTCTTC.

The chain joins TRBV28 to TRBJ2-1, with a tentative D call TRBD1 (6 bases). V was trimmed by 3 bases and J by 2 bases, leaving 11 bases between them. Looked up from germline, CDR1 is MDHEN and CDR2 is SYDVKM. The CDR3 has 15 residues. The CDR3 DNA reads TGTGCCAGCAGTTTTAGGACAGAAACCTACAATGAGCAGTTCTTC. Its protein is CASSFRTETYNEQFF. The full variable domain, rest sourced from reference TRBV28 and TRBJ2-1, is DVKVTQSSRYLVKRTGEKVFLECVQDMDHENMFWYRQDPGLGLRLIYFSYDVKMKEKGDIPEGYSVSREKKERFSLILESASTNQTSMYLCASSFRTETYNEQFFGPGTRLTVL.

The chain is built from TRBV7-9 and TRBJ2-3; 7 bases line up with TRBD1. Germline V CDR1 and CDR2: SEHNR, FQNEAQ (reference sequence). V lost 3 bases to trimming and J lost 1 base; unmatched junction nucleotides: 7. This CDR3 has 16 amino acids. CDR3 amino acids: CASSLQGVSGTDTQYF. The CDR3, as DNA: TGTGCCAGCAGCTTGCAGGGGGTGTCGGGCACAGATACGCAGTATTTT. The full variable domain, completed using reference TRBV7-9 and TRBJ2-3, is DTGVSQNPRHKITKRGQNVTFRCDPISEHNRLYWYRQTLGQGPEFLTYFQNEAQLEKSRLLSDRFSAERPKGSFSTLEIQRTEQGDSAMYLCASSLQGVSGTDTQYFGPGTRLTVL.

The chain is built from TRBV5-1 and TRBJ2-7, with 9 positions matching TRBD1. CDR1 and CDR2 from the germline V gene are SGHRS and YFSETQ. Germline trimming cut 4 bases from V and 6 bases from J; bases unmatched to any gene: 8. This CDR3 has 14 amino acids. The CDR3 coding sequence is TGCGCCAGCAGCAAAGGACAGGGGTTGGGCGAGCAGTACTTC. Its protein is CASSKGQGLGEQYF.

This clonotype was seen more than once but under ten times. This sequence joins TRBV20-1 and TRBJ2-3; either TRBD1 or TRBD2 may supply D (6 bases each). With 6 bases removed from V and 5 bases from J, the gap between germline ends came to 18 bases. CDR3 length: 14 amino acids. The germline gives CDR1 DFQATT, CDR2 SNEGSKA (reference sequence). CDR3 DNA: TGCAGTGCGCAACGGGGGCCGGTGAGAGATACGCAGTATTTT. Amino acids: CSAQRGPVRDTQYF.

The rearrangement joins TRBV19 to TRBJ2-7; a possible D gene is TRBD2 (5 bases). The CDR3 is 15 amino acids. V lost 5 bases, J lost 4 bases, and 18 bases lay in between. Germline lookup yields CDR1 LNHDA and CDR2 SQIVND (reference sequence). The CDR3 spells CASSLRDSELYEQYF. CDR3 in DNA: TGTGCCAGTAGTTTGCGTGATAGCGAACTGTACGAGCAGTACTTC.

This chain connects TRBV12-3 or TRBV12-4 to TRBJ2-5, with 8 bases fitting TRBD1. The J segment lost 7 bases and the V segment lost 2 bases, leaving 6 bases of the junction unmatched. The CDR3 consists of 14 residues. This chain's CDR3 is CASSLSGGAGTQYF. The CDR3 region has the DNA TGTGCCAGCAGTTTATCAGGGGGCGCGGGGACCCAGTACTTC.

The J gene is TRBJ1-3, the V gene TRBV3-1; D not certain. Per the germline V gene, CDR1 is LGHDT and CDR2 is YNNKEL (reference sequence). The CDR3 extends over 15 amino acids. The germline V and J ends were trimmed by 2 bases and 0 bases, with 8 bases remaining between them. The chain's CDR3 is CASSQKSYSGNTIYF. Written as DNA, the CDR3 is TGTGCCAGCAGCCAAAAGTCTTACTCTGGAAACACCATATATTTT.

This clonotype has just a few counts. The rearrangement links TRBV5-1 to TRBJ2-7; 7 bases are a match to TRBD1. Germline assignment: CDR1 SGHRS and CDR2 YFSETQ. The CDR3 is 14 amino acids. V shed 2 bases, J shed 3 bases, and the junction held 5 bases outside the gene matches. CDR3 protein: CASSFFRDSYEQYF. The DNA for the CDR3 is TGCGCCAGCAGCTTTTTCCGGGACAGCTACGAGCAGTACTTC.

The CDR3 nucleotides are TGTGCCAGCAGTAAGAATTACAATGAGCAGTTCTTC. This gives the protein CASSKNYNEQFF. J is TRBJ2-1 and V is TRBV27; D remains ambiguous. CDR1 and CDR2 from the germline V gene are MNHEY and SMNVEV (reference sequence). The CDR3 sequence is 12 residues long. V was trimmed by 5 bases and J by 4 bases, leaving 6 bases between them.

The rearrangement uses TRBV6-2 or TRBV6-3 and TRBJ2-7, with D unresolved. The CDR3 totals 19 residues. Deletions cut 0 bases from V and 1 base from J, with 22 bases between. CDR1 is MNHEY, CDR2 SVGEGT, per germline. CDR3 loop: CASSYSMGYVSASSYEQYF. The DNA of the CDR3 is TGTGCCAGCAGTTACTCGATGGGGTACGTCAGCGCATCTTCCTACGAGCAGTACTTC.

This clonotype was observed many times. J is TRBJ2-3 and V is TRBV24-1; no definite D call. Germline V gene sequence: CDR1 KGHDR, CDR2 SFDVKD. The CDR3 contains 11 residues. V was trimmed by 5 bases and J by 5 bases, leaving 4 bases between them. DNA of the CDR3: TGTGCCACCAGTGCTGGAGATACGCAGTATTTT. This encodes CATSAGDTQYF.

The V call is TRBV28, the J call TRBJ2-5, with 7 bases fitting TRBD2. Germline V gene data show CDR1 as MDHEN and CDR2 as SYDVKM. This CDR3 is 18 amino acids long. The trim removed 6 bases at V and 5 bases at J, leaving 21 bases unmatched. CDR3 nucleotide sequence: TGTGCCAGCAGCGATTTGGGGACCGGGAGGACCTCTACGGAGACCCAGTACTTC. Protein product: CASSDLGTGRTSTETQYF.

V usage is TRBV7-9 and J usage is TRBJ1-4; no definite D call. Per the germline V gene, CDR1 is SEHNR and CDR2 is FQNEAQ (reference sequence). The CDR3 consists of 16 residues. The V and J ends lost 3 bases and 0 bases respectively, with 11 bases between them. CDR3 amino acids: CASSLGHSATNEKLFF. The CDR3 DNA follows: TGTGCCAGCAGCTTGGGTCACAGTGCAACTAATGAAAAACTGTTTTTT.

This clonotype was found a few times. The rearrangement uses TRBV6-5 and TRBJ2-7; maybe TRBD2 (5 bases). This CDR3 is 14 amino acids long. V was clipped by 2 bases and J by 2 bases, with 10 bases between them. Germline assignment: CDR1 MNHEY and CDR2 SVGAGI. CDR3: CASSYGRSAYEQYF. The CDR3 DNA is TGTGCCAGCAGTTACGGGAGATCCGCCTACGAGCAGTACTTC.

The chain combines TRBV30 with TRBJ2-1, with D unresolved. Germline CDR1 GTSNPN, CDR2 SVGIG (reference sequence). CDR3 size: 14 residues. Trimming took 0 bases from V and 7 from J, leaving 13 bases between them. CDR3: CAWSVLRVLNEQFF. CDR3 DNA: TGTGCCTGGAGTGTACTAAGGGTCTTGAATGAGCAGTTCTTC.

This sequence joins TRBV12-3 or TRBV12-4 and TRBJ2-4; 12 bases line up with TRBD1. The CDR3 is 15 amino acids. The trim removed 4 bases at V and 8 bases at J, leaving 6 bases unmatched. The CDR3 DNA follows: TGTGCCAGCAGTTCGTCGGGACAGGGGGCGGACATTCAGTACTTC. This gives the protein CASSSSGQGADIQYF.

For the CDR3, the DNA is TGTGCCAGTAGTAAGGGCCCGTTGGGTTCACCCCTCCACTTT. It translates to CASSKGPLGSPLHF. V and J are TRBV19 and TRBJ1-6; no definite D call. The CDR3 runs 14 residues. CDR1 and CDR2 (germline): LNHDA, SQIVND (reference sequence). Trimming removed 4 bases from V and 9 bases from J, with 13 bases in between.

The sample holds a few counts of this clonotype. V is TRBV12-3 or TRBV12-4 and J is TRBJ2-5; 9 bases fit TRBD1. V lost 5 bases, J lost 4 bases, and 5 bases stayed unmatched. The CDR3 loop spans 14 amino acids. The CDR3 sequence: CASSTDRGGETQYF. In DNA form, the CDR3 reads TGTGCCAGCAGTACGGACAGGGGAGGAGAGACCCAGTACTTC.